Listed below are T cell receptor beta chains from one sample, sequenced in a study of technical replicates of blood from a handful of donors. The data were produced by immunoSEQ multiplex PCR, yet TCRdb's version contains in-frame clones alone and is incomplete. This sample has about 50,000 clones, with about 96% found just once. Sequenced input: T cells isolated from PBMCs. The source of these receptors is a human donor in good health. Each CDR3 is given with its conserved first and last residue. D genes are given only for firm matches. Clone size is shown for a subset of rows, as once, few, many or a class of expanded clone.

13	TRBV28	TRBD2	TRBJ2-7	.	TGTGCCAGCAGTCCGGGACTAAAATACGAGCAGTACTTC	CASSPGLKYEQYF
16	TRBV4-3	.	TRBJ1-2	.	TGCGCCAGCAGCCCAATGGGAGTGGGAGTTACGAATGGCTACACCTTC	CASSPMGVGVTNGYTF
12	TRBV27	TRBD1	TRBJ2-7	.	TGTGCCAGCAGTCCCCAGGGGGTCGAGCAGTACTTC	CASSPQGVEQYF
13	TRBV10-3	.	TRBJ1-1	.	TGTGCCATCAGCAGGGGATGGAACACTGAAGCTTTCTTT	CAISRGWNTEAFF
17	TRBV28	TRBD2	TRBJ2-3	.	TGTGCCAGCAGTTTGGGGACTAGCGGGAGGCGGACAGATACGCAGTATTTT	CASSLGTSGRRTDTQYF
13	TRBV19	.	TRBJ1-1	.	TGTGCCAGTAGTATTCGGCCGAGGGCTGAAGCTTTCTTT	CASSIRPRAEAFF
16	TRBV6-5	TRBD1	TRBJ1-1	.	TGTGCCAGCAGTTACCAACTACAGGGGACGAGAGCTGAAGCTTTCTTT	CASSYQLQGTRAEAFF
15	TRBV7-2	.	TRBJ2-7	.	TGTGCCAGCAGCCCTCACTCGACTAGTTCCTACGAGCAGTACTTC	CASSPHSTSSYEQYF
14	TRBV10-3	TRBD1	TRBJ2-7	.	TGTGCCAGCACCGGGACAGCCAACTCCTACGAGCAGTACTTC	CASTGTANSYEQYF
15	TRBV10-1	.	TRBJ2-5	.	TGCGCCAGCAGTCGCTCACGGGGAAAACAAGAGACCCAGTACTTC	CASSRSRGKQETQYF
14	TRBV7-9	.	TRBJ2-3	.	TGTGCCAGCAGCTTAGCTCCTAGCACAGATACGCAGTATTTT	CASSLAPSTDTQYF
15	TRBV5-1	.	TRBJ1-4	once	TGCGCCAGCAGCTTGGAGTTAGCCCTTAGTGAAAAACTGTTTTTT	CASSLELALSEKLFF
13	TRBV5-1	.	TRBJ2-1	.	TGCGCCAGCAGCCCCCCTAGCCGGCGGGAGCAGTTCTTC	CASSPPSRREQFF
15	TRBV10-2	TRBD1	TRBJ2-7	once	TGCGCCAGCAGTGAGTTCCGGGACAGGGAGGTCGAGCAGTACTTC	CASSEFRDREVEQYF
14	TRBV4-1	.	TRBJ1-2	once	TGCGCCAGCAGCCAGGTTGAGGGAAACTATGGCTACACCTTC	CASSQVEGNYGYTF
13	TRBV27	.	TRBJ1-1	.	TGTGCCAGCAGTTTAAGGGGGGGGACTGAAGCTTTCTTT	CASSLRGGTEAFF
14	TRBV29-1	.	TRBJ1-2	once	TGCAGCGTAGATGAGACCTCAGGTGACTATGGCTACACCTTC	CSVDETSGDYGYTF
13	TRBV19	.	TRBJ1-1	.	TGTGCCAGTACATACACAATGAACACTGAAGCTTTCTTT	CASTYTMNTEAFF
15	TRBV5-1	TRBD2	TRBJ2-1	.	TGCGCCAGCAGCTCAGGACTAGCTATCTACAATGAGCAGTTCTTC	CASSSGLAIYNEQFF
17	TRBV5-1	TRBD2	TRBJ2-5	.	TGCGCCAGCAGCTTGCTTCCGACTAGCGGGACTCAAGAGACCCAGTACTTC	CASSLLPTSGTQETQYF
15	TRBV13	TRBD2	TRBJ2-7	few	TGTGCCAGCAGCCCTGGGACTAGCGGGAGATACGAGCAGTACTTC	CASSPGTSGRYEQYF
13	TRBV27	.	TRBJ1-4	.	TGTGCCAGCAGTATCCCAGGGGATGAAAAACTGTTTTTT	CASSIPGDEKLFF
15	TRBV6-5	TRBD2	TRBJ2-1	once	TGTGCCAGCGTTGTGACTAGCGGGAGTAGGAATGAGCAGTTCTTC	CASVVTSGSRNEQFF
16	TRBV28	TRBD2	TRBJ2-1	.	TGTGCCAGCAGTTTATCATTCGCGGGAGAGGACAATGAGCAGTTCTTC	CASSLSFAGEDNEQFF
14	TRBV7-2	TRBD1	TRBJ2-7	.	TGTGCCAGCAGCCGAGGTTCACAGGGGTACGAGCAGTACTTC	CASSRGSQGYEQYF
11	TRBV25-1	.	TRBJ2-3	.	TGTGCCAGCAGTGACCCCTTAACGCAGTATTTT	CASSDPLTQYF
15	TRBV4-1	.	TRBJ1-4	once	TGCGCCAGCAGCCAAGAGGTCAGGGAAAGTGAAAAACTGTTTTTT	CASSQEVRESEKLFF
13	TRBV19	.	TRBJ2-7	once	TGTGCCAGTAGTGGTGTTATCGGGGTCGAGCAGTACTTC	CASSGVIGVEQYF
14	TRBV11-2	.	TRBJ1-2	.	TGTGCCAGCAGCAGCGGAGTCGCTAACTATGGCTACACCTTC	CASSSGVANYGYTF
16	TRBV5-1	TRBD2	TRBJ2-1	.	TGCGCCAGCAGCACACAAACTAGCGGGTCTTACAATGAGCAGTTCTTC	CASSTQTSGSYNEQFF
13	TRBV7-2	TRBD1	TRBJ1-2	.	TGTGCCAGCAGCTCGGGACAGGTCTATGGCTACACCTTC	CASSSGQVYGYTF
14	TRBV7-8	TRBD1	TRBJ1-2	.	TGTGCCAGCAGCACAAACAGGGGTGGAAAGGGCTACACCTTC	CASSTNRGGKGYTF
18	TRBV7-9	TRBD1	TRBJ2-6	.	TGTGCCAGCAGCTTACGAGACAGGGACCGCTCTGGGGCCAACGTCCTGACTTTC	CASSLRDRDRSGANVLTF
14	TRBV18	.	TRBJ1-4	.	TGTGCCAGCTCACCCGGAGGGACTAATGAAAAACTGTTTTTT	CASSPGGTNEKLFF
13	TRBV5-1	.	TRBJ1-2	.	TGCGCCAGCAGCTTCGAGGGAAGGTATGGCTACACCTTC	CASSFEGRYGYTF
15	TRBV7-2	.	TRBJ1-1	once	TGTGCCAGCAGCTTAGGGGGGCCGATGAACACTGAAGCTTTCTTT	CASSLGGPMNTEAFF
15	TRBV6-5	.	TRBJ1-2	.	TGTGCCAGCACCCCCCGGGGGGGGGAGTTCCGTGGCTACACCTTC	CASTPRGGEFRGYTF
13	TRBV29-1	.	TRBJ2-5	.	TGCAGCGTTGGGGAGACTCGTTCGGAGACCCAGTACTTC	CSVGETRSETQYF
14	TRBV10-1	.	TRBJ2-1	.	TGCGCCAGCAGTGAGGGGAGAATCTACAATGAGCAGTTCTTC	CASSEGRIYNEQFF
14	TRBV14	TRBD1	TRBJ1-3	.	TGTGCCAGCAGCCGCGACAGGGCCGGAAACACCATATATTTT	CASSRDRAGNTIYF
14	TRBV30	.	TRBJ1-2	.	TGTGCCTGGAATACGGACAGTGCTAACTATGGCTACACCTTC	CAWNTDSANYGYTF
14	TRBV4-3	.	TRBJ2-1	.	TGCGCCAGCAGCCACTCTATTACCTACAATGAGCAGTTCTTC	CASSHSITYNEQFF
15	TRBV13	TRBD2	TRBJ2-7	.	TGTGCCAGCAGCTTAGTGACTAGCGGCTCCTACGAGCAGTACTTC	CASSLVTSGSYEQYF
12	TRBV19	.	TRBJ1-1	.	TGTGCCAGTAGTATCGGGGGAGCTGAAGCTTTCTTT	CASSIGGAEAFF
14	TRBV5-1	TRBD1	TRBJ1-4	.	TGCGCCAGCTCCATTGGGACAGAAAATGAAAAACTGTTTTTT	CASSIGTENEKLFF
15	TRBV4-2	TRBD1	TRBJ1-2	once	TGTGCCAGCAGCCAAGAAGGGACAGATAATTATGGCTACACCTTC	CASSQEGTDNYGYTF
14	TRBV6-6	.	TRBJ2-7	.	TGTGCCAGCAGTTACACCCACAGCTCCTACGAGCAGTACTTC	CASSYTHSSYEQYF
14	TRBV7-9	.	TRBJ2-7	.	TGTGCCAGCAGCTTCTACGGGTCGACCTACGAGCAGTACTTC	CASSFYGSTYEQYF
11	TRBV6-1	.	TRBJ1-2	.	TGTGCCAGCAGAGAGGGCTATGGCTACACCTTC	CASREGYGYTF
13	TRBV6-6	.	TRBJ2-7	.	TGTGCCAGCAATCGTGACACCTCCTACGAGCAGTACTTC	CASNRDTSYEQYF
14	TRBV6-6	.	TRBJ1-5	.	TGTGCCAGCAGCCCATCAGGGGTGAGTCAGCCCCAGCATTTT	CASSPSGVSQPQHF
14	TRBV9	.	TRBJ1-1	.	TGTGCCAGCAGCTTCCGGGACTCGAACACTGAAGCTTTCTTT	CASSFRDSNTEAFF
13	TRBV19	.	TRBJ2-1	.	TGTGCCAGTAGTATGCGGGGCTACAATGAGCAGTTCTTC	CASSMRGYNEQFF
13	TRBV30	.	TRBJ1-1	.	TGTGCCTGGAGGATGGGGGAGGGTACTGAAGCTTTCTTT	CAWRMGEGTEAFF